What follows are 9 T cell receptor beta chains derived from one specimen sequenced in a study of PD-L1 blockade in urothelial cancer. Sequencing was performed with immunoSEQ multiplex PCR; in TCRdb, only in-frame clones are kept and a portion is missing. There are some 45,000 clones in the sample; 80% occur only once, and roughly 17% lies in the top ten. Time point reported: pretreatment peripheral blood. The specimen was PBMCs, collected around atezolizumab (anti-PD-L1) treatment. The receptors here all came from a man aged 55 to 70 with urothelial cancer.

This chain joins TRBV2 and TRBJ2-5; weak D call: TRBD1 (5 bases). This CDR3 spans 14 amino acids. Trimming shortened V by 1 base and J by 9 bases, and 15 bases separated the two germline ends. CDR1 SNHLY and CDR2 FYNNEI come from the germline V gene. The CDR3 loop is CASSEDRSPGAQYF. The CDR3, as DNA: TGTGCCAGCAGTGAAGACAGGTCTCCTGGGGCCCAGTACTTC.

This chain uses TRBV5-5 with TRBJ1-6; no clear D. V was cut by 6 bases and J by 8 bases, with 18 bases left in between. Germline CDR1 is SGHKS and CDR2 is YYEKEE (reference sequence). This CDR3 contains 15 residues. CDR3 residues: CASKTGSLSYSPLHF. CDR3 nucleotides: TGTGCCAGCAAAACCGGGAGTCTGTCTTATTCACCCCTCCACTTT.

The chain has TRBV7-2 and TRBJ1-1; no definite D call. The V gene lost 5 bases and the J gene lost 3 bases, with 22 bases spanning the gap. The CDR3 has 17 residues. Germline lookup yields CDR1 SGHTA and CDR2 FQGNSA. CDR3 residues: CASSPAEVRAGYTEAFF. CDR3 nucleotides: TGTGCCAGCAGCCCGGCGGAGGTCCGGGCGGGGTACACTGAAGCTTTCTTT.

This clone was recorded only once. This CDR3 reads CASSHGTNYGYTF. As DNA, the CDR3 is TGTGCCAGCAGCCACGGGACAAACTATGGCTACACCTTC. V gene TRBV14 combines with J gene TRBJ1-2, with a tentative D call TRBD1 (6 bases). Trimming took off 3 bases at V and 2 bases at J, with 7 bases between the two ends. The CDR3 extends over 13 amino acids. Germline V CDR1 and CDR2: SGHDN, FVKESK.

V gene TRBV28 combines with J gene TRBJ2-7, with 8 bases matching TRBD2. Germline V CDR1 and CDR2: MDHEN, SYDVKM. J lost 3 bases, V lost 2 bases, and 6 bases had no gene match. There are 15 residues in the CDR3. This chain's CDR3 is CASSLVVAGFYEQYF. Written as DNA, the CDR3 is TGTGCCAGCAGTTTAGTAGTAGCGGGGTTCTACGAGCAGTACTTC.

The V and J genes are TRBV2 and TRBJ1-1; D is undetermined. This CDR3 is 13 amino acids long. The germline gives CDR1 SNHLY, CDR2 FYNNEI. Trimming removed 2 bases at V and 6 bases at J, with 10 bases between. CDR3 amino acids: CASSEIIGPEAFF. In nucleotides, the CDR3 is TGTGCCAGCAGTGAAATAATTGGCCCTGAAGCTTTCTTT. The variable domain in full, with the rest retrieved from reference TRBV2 and TRBJ1-1, is EPEVTQTPSHQVTQMGQEVILRCVPISNHLYFYWYRQILGQKVEFLVSFYNNEISEKSEIFDDQFSVERPDGSNFTLKIRSTKLEDSAMYFCASSEIIGPEAFFGQGTRLTVV.

A single count supports this clone. The chain is built from TRBV11-1 and TRBJ1-1; D is undetermined. The V gene lost 5 bases and the J gene lost 9 bases, with 13 bases spanning the gap. CDR1 and CDR2 from the germline V gene are SGHAT and FQDESV (reference sequence). This CDR3 has 12 amino acids. CDR3 region: CASSPFTGKAFF. CDR3 sequence (DNA): TGTGCCAGCAGCCCCTTCACGGGTAAAGCTTTCTTT. The variable domain in full, with the rest retrieved from reference TRBV11-1 and TRBJ1-1, is EAEVAQSPRYKITEKSQAVAFWCDPISGHATLYWYRQILGQGPELLVQFQDESVVDDSQLPKDRFSAERLKGVDSTLKIQPAELGDSAMYLCASSPFTGKAFFGQGTRLTVV.

V usage is TRBV5-4 and J usage is TRBJ2-1; possible D gene TRBD2, 5 bases. This CDR3 has 15 residues. V lost 0 bases to trimming and J lost 8 bases, with 15 bases between them. Per germline, CDR1 SGHNT and CDR2 YYREEE (reference sequence). The CDR3 spells CASSLVRLPGDEQFF. The CDR3, as DNA: TGTGCCAGCAGCTTGGTACGACTACCCGGCGATGAGCAGTTCTTC.

V and J are TRBV30 and TRBJ1-2; no firm D call. The ends were cut back, 0 bases at V and 4 bases at J, with 27 bases in the middle. This CDR3 is 19 amino acids long. The germline CDR1 and CDR2 sequences are GTSNPN and SVGIG (reference sequence). The DNA of the CDR3 is TGTGCCTGGAGTGTGGCCCGTGCCCGACGGCCCATGCCAGGCTATGGCTACACCTTC. As protein: CAWSVARARRPMPGYGYTF.